Each of the 19 T cell receptor beta chains below was sequenced from the same sample in a study of blood T cell repertoires in COVID-19. Here immunoSEQ multiplex PCR was the method, and the copy in TCRdb shows in-frame clones only, minus some. Here the sample spans 80,000 to 100,000 clones, over 70% being singletons. The sample consisted of peripheral blood. The receptors come from a man aged 60 to 75 with acute or convalescent COVID-19.

The V call is TRBV19, the J call TRBJ2-1; 7 bases are a match to TRBD1. The CDR3 is made up of 15 amino acids. Per germline, CDR1 LNHDA and CDR2 SQIVND (reference sequence). The junction had 9 bases not matched to a gene; V was cut back by 4 bases and J by 6 bases. The CDR3 DNA reads TGTGCCAGTAGTAGGGACAGAGTGACCATCAATGAGCAGTTCTTC. Its translation is CASSRDRVTINEQFF.

The CDR3 DNA reads TGTGCCAGCAGTTTGGACAGGGCGGCTTTCTTT. This translates into CASSLDRAAFF. This chain joins TRBV28 and TRBJ1-1; 8 nucleotides agree with TRBD1. Germline V lookup: CDR1 MDHEN, CDR2 SYDVKM. The CDR3 sequence is 11 residues long. With V trimmed by 3 bases and J by 11 bases, 2 bases remained unmatched.

This clone was observed a handful of times. The chain recombines TRBV18 with TRBJ1-3; weak D call: TRBD1 (6 bases). The germline CDR1 and CDR2 sequences are KGHSH and LQKENI. This CDR3 has 16 amino acids. Trimming left V 3 bases short and J 4 bases short, with 16 bases between. The CDR3 DNA follows: TGTGCCAGCTCACCTTACCCCCCAGGGGTCGGAAACACCATATATTTT. Translation: CASSPYPPGVGNTIYF.

The genes are TRBV7-2 and TRBJ1-2, with 7 bases matching TRBD1. Germline V CDR1 and CDR2: SGHTA, FQGNSA. The V gene end was trimmed by 4 bases and the J gene end by 3 bases; junction bases not matched to a gene: 2. The CDR3 runs to 13 residues. CDR3: CASSYTGDYGYTF. CDR3 coding DNA: TGTGCCAGCAGCTACACAGGGGACTATGGCTACACCTTC.

This chain uses TRBV2 with TRBJ2-7, with D maybe TRBD1 (5 bases). This CDR3 contains 14 residues. Germline values: CDR1 SNHLY, CDR2 FYNNEI. V shed 4 bases and J shed 6 bases, with 16 bases lying between them. In DNA, the CDR3 is TGTGCCAGCAGTGGTGGCAGGGCAGGATCCGAGCAGTACTTC. Its protein product is CASSGGRAGSEQYF.

V and J are TRBV5-1 and TRBJ2-1; tentative D call: TRBD2 (7 bases). CDR3 length: 15 residues. The V and J ends lost 3 bases and 6 bases respectively, with 16 bases between them. Germline V lookup: CDR1 SGHRS, CDR2 YFSETQ. CDR3 coding DNA: TGCGCCAGCAGCTACAGGGCGGGAGTTAGCAATGAGCAGTTCTTC. It specifies CASSYRAGVSNEQFF.

This chain connects TRBV21-1 to TRBJ1-5. TRBV21-1 is marked as a pseudogene. The CDR3 spans 13 residues. CDR3: CASRKRIGKPQHF. In nucleotides, the CDR3 is TGTGCCAGCAGGAAAAGAATCGGGAAGCCCCAGCATTTT.

Only a few counts were recorded for this clone. The chain combines TRBV10-3 with TRBJ2-1; a weak D match, TRBD2 (6 bases). The germline V and J ends were trimmed by 6 bases and 6 bases, with 18 bases remaining between them. The CDR3 spans 15 residues. The germline V gene encodes CDR1 ENHRY and CDR2 SYGVKD. CDR3 loop: CAIRGSPGEPNEQFF. The CDR3 DNA is TGTGCCATCAGGGGATCCCCGGGAGAGCCCAATGAGCAGTTCTTC.

The sample holds a few counts of this clone. The genes are TRBV11-3 and TRBJ2-7; 7 nucleotides match TRBD1. Losses at the gene ends were 1 base for V and 3 bases for J; bases not matched to a gene: 3. The germline gives CDR1 SGHNT, CDR2 YENEEA. The CDR3 has 14 amino acids. CDR3 coding DNA: TGTGCCAGCAGCTTAGGCCAGGGGGACTACGAGCAGTACTTC. Translation gives CASSLGQGDYEQYF.

The rearrangement links TRBV15 to TRBJ1-3; D might be TRBD1 (6 bases). Germline V CDR1 and CDR2: LNHNV, YYDKDF (reference sequence). The CDR3 spans 15 residues. The germline V and J ends were trimmed by 4 bases and 4 bases, with 14 bases remaining between them. The CDR3 DNA sequence: TGTGCCACCAGCATGTATGGGACACAGGGAAACACCATATATTTT. Translating gives CATSMYGTQGNTIYF.

The chain uses TRBV7-3 and TRBJ2-3; 7 bases are a match to TRBD1. Trimming removed 4 bases from V and 7 bases from J; junction bases left unmatched: 5. Per the germline V gene, CDR1 is SGHTA and CDR2 is FQGTGA. This CDR3 comprises 13 residues. In DNA form, the CDR3 reads TGTGCCAGCAGCTCGACAGGGATAAATACGCAGTATTTT. Its translation: CASSSTGINTQYF.

The J gene is TRBJ2-7, the V gene TRBV7-2; 9 bases are a match to TRBD1. Germline V gene data show CDR1 as SGHTA and CDR2 as FQGNSA. The CDR3 totals 16 residues. Germline trimming cut 3 bases from V and 4 bases from J; bases unmatched to any gene: 10. For the CDR3, the DNA is TGTGCCAGCAGCTTTCGGTCAGGGGACAGGGATTACGAGCAGTACTTC. Translation gives CASSFRSGDRDYEQYF.

The rearrangement links TRBV7-2 to TRBJ1-2; the match to TRBD1 covers 11 bases. The junction had 6 bases not matched to a gene; V was cut back by 5 bases and J by 7 bases. The germline gives CDR1 SGHTA, CDR2 FQGNSA. This CDR3 spans 14 amino acids. Here the CDR3 reads CASSMGQGEGGYTF. In DNA, the CDR3 is TGTGCCAGCAGCATGGGACAGGGGGAGGGTGGCTACACCTTC.

The rearrangement joins TRBV4-3 to TRBJ2-1, with 12 bases lining up with TRBD2. This CDR3 is built from 15 residues. V lost 4 bases and J lost 7; bases outside the gene matches: 5. The germline CDR1 and CDR2 sequences are LGHNA and YSLEER. CDR3 sequence (DNA): TGCGCCAGCAGCCCGGGACTAGCGGGTGGGAATGAGCAGTTCTTC. Translating gives CASSPGLAGGNEQFF.

The chain combines TRBV9 with TRBJ2-7; 12 bases agree with TRBD1. The CDR3 runs 16 residues. V gave up 3 bases and J gave up 4 bases; unmatched junction bases: 8. Germline V gene lookup returns CDR1 SGDLS and CDR2 YYNGEE. This CDR3 is CASSGGQGAVFYEQYF. The CDR3 DNA sequence: TGTGCCAGCAGCGGGGGACAGGGGGCGGTATTTTACGAGCAGTACTTC.

Only a few counts were recorded for this clone. The chain carries TRBV15 and TRBJ1-2, with a weak D call TRBD1 (6 bases). The V gene's germline CDR1 is LNHNV and CDR2 YYDKDF (reference sequence). The CDR3 has 13 residues. V lost 2 bases to trimming and J lost 3 bases, with 7 bases between them. The CDR3 reads CATSRPGDYGYTF. In DNA form, the CDR3 reads TGTGCCACCAGCAGACCAGGGGACTATGGCTACACCTTC.

The chain recombines TRBV28 with TRBJ2-7; D uncertain. From germline, CDR1 is MDHEN and CDR2 SYDVKM. The CDR3 contains 16 residues. V lost 6 bases and J lost 4, with 22 bases in between. This CDR3 is CASSTSGAVRLYEQYF. The DNA of the CDR3 is TGTGCCAGCAGCACCTCCGGCGCGGTTAGGTTATACGAGCAGTACTTC.

The chain employs TRBV5-1 and TRBJ2-7; TRBD2 aligns across 7 bases. The CDR3 consists of 14 residues. Germline loops: CDR1 SGHRS, CDR2 YFSETQ. V dropped 5 bases and J dropped 5; count of bases not matched to a gene: 10. This chain's CDR3 is CASRLAGVVNEQYF. The CDR3 DNA reads TGCGCCAGCAGGCTGGCGGGGGTTGTGAACGAGCAGTACTTC. Supplemented by reference TRBV5-1 and TRBJ2-7, the full variable domain reads KAGVTQTPRYLIKTRGQQVTLSCSPISGHRSVSWYQQTPGQGLQFLFEYFSETQRNKGNFPGRFSGRQFSNSRSEMNVSTLELGDSALYLCASRLAGVVNEQYFGPGTRLTVT.

This clone has a handful of counts. The J gene is TRBJ1-2, the V gene TRBV18, with D maybe TRBD1 (6 bases). Between the trimmed V and J ends, which lost 1 base and 6 bases, there was a span of 12 bases. The CDR3 is 14 amino acids. Germline V lookup: CDR1 KGHSH, CDR2 LQKENI. In DNA form, the CDR3 reads TGTGCCAGCTCACCACTCGCGTCAGGGGATGGCTACACCTTC. It encodes CASSPLASGDGYTF. Variable domain in full (rest from reference TRBV18 and TRBJ1-2): NAGVMQNPRHLVRRRGQEARLRCSPMKGHSHVYWYRQLPEEGLKFMVYLQKENIIDESGMPKERFSAEFPKEGPSILRIQQVVRGDSAAYFCASSPLASGDGYTFGSGTRLTVV.